This T cell receptor (beta chain) was sequenced in a study of CD8+CD57+ T cells in acquired aplastic anemia. In the study overall: Average CD4+ read depth in healthy donors was around 10 million reads. Study results and limitations: Simpson's diversity of CD8+ cells was not significantly different in patients compared with controls. Shared by patients and controls, approximately 29 CD8+ CDR3s were abundant in patients.

The CDR3 extends over 15 amino acids. Germline V CDR1 and CDR2: SGHTA, FQGNSA. V lost 7 bases to trimming and J lost 15 bases, with 29 bases between them. The TCR beta profiling, which covered VDJ combination and CDR3 sequence, was carried out using genomic DNA as the template. MiXCR was run by TCRdb on the reads, yielding one entry per CDR3 protein. The top ten hold 4% of the sample, which has 350,000 to 450,000 distinct CDR3 sequences, around 68% seen once. Comment on this clonotype: Its antigen remains unidentified.

The sequence derives from a human donor in good health, serving as a control. The chain employs TRBV7-2 and TRBJ2-3; tentatively, D is TRBD1 or TRBD2 (5 bases each). Sequences were obtained from sorted CD4+, CD8+, or CD8+CD57+ T cells (not recorded which) from PBMCs. CDR3 DNA sequence: TGTGCCAGCAACCGGGGCCCCACAGAGCTAGCTGGCTACTATTTT. As protein: CASNRGPTELAGYYF.